This T cell receptor beta chain appears in the sequencing data of a study of shared clonotypes between healthy human individuals (TCRdb year 2020). Some background on the complete study: The cohort included three men and a couple of women between 18 and 49 years of age. For each donor, CD4 naive and CD4 memory were each given three plates, CD8 naive was given two plates, and CD8 memory was given one plate. To estimate repertoire size and how much clonotype sharing occurs between individuals, the study deeply sequenced the blood TCR repertoires of five or six healthy adults. Leukapheresis yielded between about 0.85 and 9 billion PBMCs per donor. To increase sequencing depth and limit assay-specific biases, different laboratories used diverse techniques to prepare libraries and sequence TCR repertoires. The paper's findings and limits, for the study overall: Sampling was restricted to blood, and TCR repertoires in tissue are likely to differ from TCR repertoires in blood. Clonotypes shared by all four sorted-subset donors showed higher generation probabilities than non-shared clonotypes. Pairwise subsampling led to the expectation that sequencing depth would affect the degree of clonotype sharing among donors. Larger estimated clonotype richness was generally found for naive subsets than for memory subsets. Because the study included only a small number of donors, the genetic and exposure-history diversity represented was limited. Rarefaction of sorted-subset datasets indicated incomplete sequencing despite the large sequencing depth. Roughly 5% of naive CD4, 3% to 3.5% of naive CD8, approximately 2.2% of memory CD4, and 0.4% of memory CD8 clonotypes were shared across several donors.

Using the deep immunoSEQ assay, multiplex PCR amplified TCR CDR3 regions from genomic DNA. Extracted genomic DNA from each cell subset was distributed evenly across all wells of several immunoSEQ 96-well plates, and each plate was treated as a replicate. For sorted subsets, each replicate PCR was loaded with 200 ng genomic DNA, equivalent to approximately 33,000 T cell genomes. Purified libraries were measured with a Qubit 3.0 fluorometer, size-checked on a Bioanalyzer 2100, and measured again with the KAPA Library Quantification kit. Each immunoSEQ 96-well plate was sequenced on its own single-read 150-cycle Illumina NextSeq 550 flow cell. The authors processed their data as follows. Because the immunoSEQ output included only junctional sequences and no quality scores, the filtering could not be the same as the filtering used for full-length reads. To assign V/J genes and CDR3, sequences were annotated against IMGT germline references using PyIR, a Python wrapper for IgBLAST v1.9. Any read was removed if the V/J assignment was weak (E-value above 1e-6), the CDR3 was missing, or the read contained stop codons, out-of-frame junctions, or ambiguous translated residues. A V3J clonotype was defined by an identical inferred V gene, J gene, and CDR3 amino acid sequence. Percentage overlap between repertoires was calculated by dividing the number of shared unique clonotypes by the size of the smaller repertoire. Richness of each repertoire was evaluated using RTK rarefaction, the Chao1 estimator, and Recon v2.1 estimates of unobserved clonotypes. Generation probabilities for all TCRbeta clonotypes obtained by the gDNA method from a few donors were computed using OLGA. Not all clones reach the TCRdb copy of this immuneACCESS table, which keeps in-frame sequences only. Checked studies attribute under half of the gap to unresolved V genes and leave the rest unexplained. V and J calls plus clone size are reproduced from that table; the DNA served to infer D and trimming. For this sample the table gives a few million clones, of which over 85% were detected only once. Roughly 0.13% of the sample is in the top ten clones.

This clone appeared a single time. What this receptor recognizes is not known. Qualities for individual bases were not recorded, and no much larger clone is one base off. Donors were healthy HIV-negative adults with no recently reported acute infections or vaccinations. All donors were Caucasian adults living in Nashville, Tennessee, USA. CD4+ T cells were enriched by magnetic negative selection; naive cells were then positively selected on CD45RA, and the negative fraction formed the memory subset. Blood was collected by leukapheresis, and PBMCs were isolated by Ficoll-Histopaque density gradient centrifugation and then cryopreserved in liquid nitrogen vapor phase. Analytical flow cytometry was used to check the purity and quantity of every magnetically sorted T cell population. Genomic DNA was isolated from every sorted fraction and measured by UV absorbance on a Nanodrop 2000c. The source is a man aged 18 to 30 in good health. The sample comprised naive CD4+ T cells sorted from blood. What this sample's cell subset or site label stands for: CD45RA+ positively selected.

The DNA sequence is TGTGCCAGAAGCTCCCCCCCGGGGGCCGCAAGGAAAAACATTCAGTACTTC. This is translated as CARSSPPGAARKNIQYF. Recombination connected TRBV7-5 to TRBJ2-4. TRBV7-5 is a pseudogene locus. The CDR3 sequence holds 17 residues, the cysteine and phenylalanine included. The entry retains the CDR3 DNA only, 51 bases that are in frame from base 1.